The next 32 T cell receptor beta chains were all read from a single sample in a study of shared clonotypes between healthy human individuals. Profiling relied on immunoSEQ multiplex PCR, and the TCRdb table lists in-frame clones only, not all of them. Counted here are some 500,000 clones, 90% to 97% occurring once; the ten biggest clones make up about 0.068%. The sample taken for sequencing was naive CD4+ T cells sorted from blood. Regarding subset: CD45RA+ positively selected. The receptors come from a woman aged 25 to 39 in good health.

This chain uses TRBV18 with TRBJ2-5; D gene unclear. The CDR3 totals 14 residues. The V gene lost 3 bases and the J gene lost 2 bases, with 10 bases spanning the gap. Germline lookup yields CDR1 KGHSH and CDR2 LQKENI. Here the CDR3 reads CASSPDGVQETQYF. The CDR3 DNA reads TGTGCCAGCTCACCCGATGGGGTACAAGAGACCCAGTACTTC.

The chain combines TRBV5-1 with TRBJ2-5, with 10 bases identical to TRBD2. The CDR3 loop spans 18 amino acids. V lost 4 bases, J lost 1 base, and 13 bases stayed unmatched. Germline lookup yields CDR1 SGHRS and CDR2 YFSETQ. CDR3 loop: CASSPGWGTSVFQETQYF. Here the CDR3 DNA reads TGCGCCAGCAGCCCAGGGTGGGGGACTAGCGTATTCCAAGAGACCCAGTACTTC.

The chain couples TRBV5-5 to TRBJ2-2; D uncertain. This CDR3 has 14 residues. Looked up from germline, CDR1 is SGHKS and CDR2 is YYEKEE (reference sequence). V was clipped by 1 base and J by 5 bases, with 9 bases between them. The DNA of the CDR3 is TGTGCCAGCAGCTTGCTAGTAGGGACCGGGGAGCTGTTTTTT. It specifies CASSLLVGTGELFF.

V gene TRBV28 combines with J gene TRBJ2-5; 8 bases match TRBD1. Judging by the DNA end, TRBJ2-7 fits better; the J call may be wrong. The length of the CDR3 is 14 residues. Per germline, CDR1 MDHEN and CDR2 SYDVKM. DNA for the CDR3: TGTGCCAGCAGACGTGACAGGGGATCCTACGAGCAGTACTTC. Residues: CASRRDRGSYEQYF.

In this sample, this clone turned up once. The V gene is TRBV6-6, the J gene TRBJ2-7; 12 positions match TRBD1. Per germline, CDR1 MNHNY and CDR2 SVGAGI (reference sequence). The CDR3 loop spans 15 amino acids. Trimming cost V 5 bases and J 4 bases; bases outside gene matches: 6. This CDR3 is CASSQGQGARYEQYF. DNA of the CDR3: TGTGCCAGCAGTCAGGGACAGGGGGCTCGGTACGAGCAGTACTTC.

This chain connects TRBV27 to TRBJ2-3, with 7 bases fitting TRBD2. The CDR3 has 17 amino acids. The V segment lost 3 bases and the J segment 2 bases; nucleotides outside the gene matches: 11. Germline values: CDR1 MNHEY, CDR2 SMNVEV (reference sequence). This CDR3 is CASSFSSLADLTDTQYF. The CDR3 region has the DNA TGTGCCAGCAGTTTTTCCTCCCTAGCGGACCTCACAGATACGCAGTATTTT.

V usage is TRBV5-1 and J usage is TRBJ2-7; the match to TRBD1 covers 9 bases. The V gene's germline CDR1 is SGHRS and CDR2 YFSETQ. Trimming at V came to 1 base and at J to 3 bases, leaving 5 bases not matched to a gene. This CDR3 region has 15 residues. CDR3 DNA: TGCGCCAGCAGCTTGTTCACAGGGGGCAACTACGAGCAGTACTTC. The encoded protein is CASSLFTGGNYEQYF.

The genes are TRBV27 and TRBJ1-2, with a tentative D call TRBD1 (5 bases). Germline V gives CDR1 MNHEY, CDR2 SMNVEV (reference sequence). Trimming left V 2 bases short and J 4 bases short, with 17 bases between. This CDR3 is built from 16 residues. Here the CDR3 DNA reads TGTGCCAGCAGTTTAGCTGGGGACTGGAGGAGCTATGGCTACACCTTC. It yields the protein CASSLAGDWRSYGYTF.

The CDR3 region has the DNA TGTGCCAGCAGCCAATATCGGACTAGCGGGATCCCAGCCGGGGAGCTGTTTTTT. Its protein product is CASSQYRTSGIPAGELFF. This chain links TRBV4-2 with TRBJ2-2; 12 bases are a match to TRBD2. V gave up 2 bases and J gave up 6 bases; unmatched junction bases: 10. This CDR3 has 18 amino acids. CDR1 is LGHNA and CDR2 is YNFKEQ in the germline V gene.

The chain employs TRBV29-1 and TRBJ2-7; 12 bases fit TRBD2. The junction had 8 bases not matched to a gene; V was cut back by 4 bases and J by 13 bases. This CDR3 is built from 12 residues. Germline V lookup: CDR1 SQVTM, CDR2 ANQGSEA. The CDR3 is CSVVLAGGHEYF. As DNA, the CDR3 is TGCAGCGTTGTCCTAGCGGGAGGGCATGAATACTTC.

The J gene is TRBJ1-1, the V gene TRBV5-1; D might be TRBD1 (5 bases). The CDR3 covers 16 residues. V lost 4 bases to trimming and J lost 1 base, with 17 bases between them. The germline V gene encodes CDR1 SGHRS and CDR2 YFSETQ. CDR3 nucleotide sequence: TGCGCCAGCAGCCCGGGGCCGGGACGGGCGAACACTGAAGCTTTCTTT. Amino acids: CASSPGPGRANTEAFF.

The V and J genes are TRBV6-5 and TRBJ2-1; D is uncertain. The CDR3 is 14 residues long. Germline V gene sequence: CDR1 MNHEY, CDR2 SVGAGI. Trimming pared 0 bases from V and 10 bases from J, leaving 13 bases between. The DNA of the CDR3 is TGTGCCAGCAGTTACTCGTTCAGGTCTAAGGAGCAGTTCTTC. It is translated as CASSYSFRSKEQFF.

The chain employs TRBV28 and TRBJ2-7; possible D gene TRBD1, 6 bases. CDR3 length: 11 residues. Looked up from germline, CDR1 is MDHEN and CDR2 is SYDVKM. The V end lost 7 bases, the J end lost 6 bases, and 10 bases lay between the germline ends. DNA for the CDR3: TGTGCCAGCAACAGGGAAGCCGAGCAGTACTTC. This codes for CASNREAEQYF.

This chain uses TRBV5-4 with TRBJ2-2, with 8 nucleotides matching TRBD1. Germline V CDR1 and CDR2: SGHNT, YYREEE (reference sequence). The CDR3 covers 15 residues. Losses at the gene ends were 5 bases for V and 2 bases for J; bases not matched to a gene: 5. The CDR3 is CASSYGQGNTGELFF. The CDR3 nucleotides are TGTGCCAGCAGTTACGGACAGGGAAACACCGGGGAGCTGTTTTTT.

The chain joins TRBV11-3 to TRBJ1-2; 9 bases align to TRBD1. There are 13 residues in the CDR3. Germline loops: CDR1 SGHNT, CDR2 YENEEA. V was pared by 5 bases and J by 7 bases, with 5 bases of the junction left unmatched. The CDR3 sequence is CASSPGQGFGYTF. The CDR3 region has the DNA TGTGCCAGCAGCCCCGGACAGGGGTTTGGCTACACCTTC.

The chain couples TRBV7-8 to TRBJ2-7; no reliable D call. The V and J ends lost 2 bases and 1 base respectively, with 18 bases between them. The CDR3 sequence is 17 residues long. The germline V gene has CDR1 SGHVS and CDR2 FQNEAQ. In nucleotides, the CDR3 is TGTGCCAGCAGCTTATTTTCACCAAGGGATTTTTCCTACGAGCAGTACTTC. It specifies CASSLFSPRDFSYEQYF.

The gene calls are TRBV4-2 and TRBJ2-6; no clear D. The CDR3 has 16 residues. Germline CDR1 LGHNA, CDR2 YNFKEQ. V was clipped by 0 bases and J by 4 bases, with 10 bases between them. The DNA of the CDR3 is TGTGCCAGCAGCCAAGACACTACCCCGGGGGCCAACGTCCTGACTTTC. Encoded protein: CASSQDTTPGANVLTF.

The chain carries TRBV2 and TRBJ2-7; TRBD1 agrees at 10 bases. The V gene's germline CDR1 is SNHLY and CDR2 FYNNEI. This CDR3 contains 14 residues. V dropped 5 bases and J dropped 5; count of bases not matched to a gene: 6. The CDR3 DNA follows: TGTGCCAGCAGTCCCGGGACAGGGGTGGACGAGCAGTACTTC. Translating gives CASSPGTGVDEQYF.

The chain recombines TRBV25-1 with TRBJ2-1, with TRBD2 matching 12 bases. The length of the CDR3 is 18 residues. J gave up 5 bases and V 5 bases, and 13 bases lay outside the gene matches. Germline V CDR1 and CDR2: MGHDK, SYGVNS. The CDR3 DNA reads as TGTGCCAGCAGTCAAGGGCTAGCGGGGGGGAATTTCAACAATGAGCAGTTCTTC. It yields the protein CASSQGLAGGNFNNEQFF.

V and J are TRBV6-5 and TRBJ2-7; 7 bases are shared with TRBD2. Trimming cost V 2 bases and J 0 bases; bases outside gene matches: 1. CDR3 length: 14 amino acids. Germline V gives CDR1 MNHEY, CDR2 SVGAGI. In nucleotides, the CDR3 is TGTGCCAGCAGTTACGAGCGGGACTCCTACGAGCAGTACTTC. Translation: CASSYERDSYEQYF.

V and J are TRBV28 and TRBJ1-1, with a weak D call TRBD1 (6 bases). V was clipped by 8 bases and J by 1 base, with 8 bases between them. CDR3 length: 12 residues. Germline lookup yields CDR1 MDHEN and CDR2 SYDVKM. The CDR3 loop reads CASWGQNTEAFF. The CDR3 DNA follows: TGTGCCAGCTGGGGACAGAACACTGAAGCTTTCTTT.

The chain employs TRBV7-9 and TRBJ2-7, with 7 positions matching TRBD1. V dropped 4 bases and J dropped 4; count of bases not matched to a gene: 7. The germline CDR1 and CDR2 sequences are SEHNR and FQNEAQ (reference sequence). The CDR3 contains 14 residues. CDR3 residues: CASSYRGAGYEQYF. As DNA, the CDR3 is TGTGCCAGCAGCTACAGGGGCGCTGGTTACGAGCAGTACTTC.

Worth noting for this clone: This sample also contains other DNA sequences that code for the same CDR3. This sequence joins TRBV5-1 and TRBJ2-2; 12 nucleotides align to TRBD2. CDR3 length equals 16 residues. CDR1 and CDR2 (germline): SGHRS, YFSETQ. Trimming took 0 bases from V and 4 from J; bases not matched to a gene: 1. CDR3 coding DNA: TGCGCCAGCAGCTTGGGACTAGCGGGAGCCACCGGGGAGCTGTTTTTT. It encodes CASSLGLAGATGELFF.

The chain combines TRBV9 with TRBJ2-1; D call uncertain. There are 11 residues in the CDR3. Trimming cost V 3 bases and J 10 bases, with 8 bases left between them. Germline CDR1 reads SGDLS; CDR2 reads YYNGEE. As DNA, the CDR3 is TGTGCCAGCAGCGGGAATAGCGAGCAGTTCTTC. It encodes CASSGNSEQFF.

The rearrangement joins TRBV28 to TRBJ2-3, with D tentatively TRBD2 (6 bases). This CDR3 has 16 amino acids. Trimming shortened V by 0 bases and J by 2 bases, and 12 bases separated the two germline ends. Germline V gives CDR1 MDHEN, CDR2 SYDVKM. CDR3 DNA sequence: TGTGCCAGCAGTTTATGGGGGGGACCTTCCACAGATACGCAGTATTTT. It translates to CASSLWGGPSTDTQYF.

The genes are TRBV5-4 and TRBJ1-2; possibly TRBD1 for D (5 bases). The CDR3 spans 15 residues. Trimming stripped 0 bases from V and 6 bases from J, with 15 bases between. Germline V gives CDR1 SGHNT, CDR2 YYREEE (reference sequence). The CDR3 is CASSLGQGPEDGYTF. For the CDR3, the DNA is TGTGCCAGCAGCTTGGGGCAGGGACCTGAGGATGGCTACACCTTC.

The chain links TRBV5-1 to TRBJ2-3, with D hard to call. The CDR3 runs 15 residues. Between the trimmed V and J ends, which lost 7 bases and 0 bases, there was a span of 15 bases. Looked up from germline, CDR1 is SGHRS and CDR2 is YFSETQ. CDR3 DNA: TGCGCCAGCCGACGCGCGACCGCTAGCACAGATACGCAGTATTTT. Amino acids: CASRRATASTDTQYF.

V usage is TRBV5-4 and J usage is TRBJ1-1; no clear D gene. The CDR3 is 14 amino acids. Trimming took off 5 bases at V and 1 base at J, with 12 bases between the two ends. The V gene's germline CDR1 is SGHNT and CDR2 YYREEE (reference sequence). This CDR3 is CASRSAGRNTEAFF. The DNA of the CDR3 is TGTGCCAGCAGATCTGCGGGGAGGAACACTGAAGCTTTCTTT.

The V and J genes are TRBV7-9 and TRBJ2-7; D gene ambiguous. The V end lost 0 bases, the J end lost 2 bases, and 8 bases lay between the germline ends. The CDR3 runs 14 residues. The germline gives CDR1 SEHNR, CDR2 FQNEAQ (reference sequence). The CDR3, as DNA: TGTGCCAGCAGCTTAGCTAGACTCCCCTACGAGCAGTACTTC. As protein: CASSLARLPYEQYF.

This chain joins TRBV28 and TRBJ1-2; D not certain. Trimming removed 2 bases at V and 5 bases at J, with 12 bases between. Germline V CDR1 and CDR2: MDHEN, SYDVKM. The CDR3 extends over 14 amino acids. CDR3 sequence (DNA): TGTGCCAGCAGTTTAGATTGGGGTGATTATGGCTACACCTTC. This codes for CASSLDWGDYGYTF.

V usage is TRBV5-1 and J usage is TRBJ2-7, with unresolved D. The CDR3 has 13 amino acids. V dropped 7 bases and J dropped 3 bases, with 14 bases sitting between them. CDR1 is SGHRS and CDR2 is YFSETQ in the germline V gene. This CDR3 is CASQDLLGYEQYF. The CDR3 region has the DNA TGCGCCAGCCAAGACTTACTTGGCTACGAGCAGTACTTC.

This chain links TRBV28 with TRBJ1-1, with 10 bases aligning to TRBD1. The CDR3 sequence is 20 residues long. V lost 7 bases and J lost 3; bases outside the gene matches: 23. CDR1 is MDHEN, CDR2 SYDVKM, per germline. For the CDR3, the DNA is TGTGCCAGCACTATAACACACCCTCGGGACAGGGGAGGATGGTACACTGAAGCTTTCTTT. It codes for CASTITHPRDRGGWYTEAFF.